Sequencing of this T cell receptor (beta chain) was carried out in a study of T cell repertoires in cytomegalovirus infection. For the study at large: Public TCR beta signatures were indicative of both CMV infection and a matching HLA type. Study results and limitations: The response measured ex vivo was dominated by TCR beta clonotypes (HLA-C-restricted and CMV-specific). Identification of carriers of CMV plus the relevant HLA was performed using cumulative public TCR beta family frequency.

Many counts were recorded for this clonotype. No antigen is known for it. One entry per CDR3 protein, called by TCRdb with MiXCR from the reads. The profile covers some 500,000 distinct CDR3 sequences, with around two fifths appearing a single time and about 48% taken by the ten largest. The starting material was cultured PBMCs, obtained from culture after CMV antigen stimulation. This sequence originates from a human donor in good health (CMV status not recorded). Some clones in this sample may be carry-over from other donors' samples.

The CDR3 nucleotides read TGTGCCAGCAGCTTAGGGACAGGACTCTCTGGAAACACCATATATTTT. Its protein is CASSLGTGLSGNTIYF. The chain couples TRBV7-8 to TRBJ1-3, with TRBD1 matching 7 bases. In germline, CDR1 is SGHVS, CDR2 FQNEAQ. J was trimmed by 0 bases and V by 1 base; bases with no gene match: 3. There are 16 residues in the CDR3.